This T cell receptor beta chain is drawn from a study of blood T cell repertoires in COVID-19. Sequencing was performed with immunoSEQ multiplex PCR; in TCRdb, only in-frame clones are kept and a portion is missing. The table records under 300,000 clones, less than 90% of them present only once. Trimming removed 6 bases from V and 0 bases from J, with 5 bases in between. The CDR3 contains 12 residues. CDR1 and CDR2 (germline): KGHSH, LQKENI. Material: PBMCs or T cells enriched from blood (not recorded which). The chain combines TRBV18 with TRBJ1-1; no firm D call. The TCR sequence derives from a woman between 45 and 65 years old who had recovered from COVID-19. The CDR3 loop is CASSQVNTEAFF. DNA for the CDR3: TGTGCCAGCTCTCAGGTGAACACTGAAGCTTTCTTT.